Listed here are 19 T cell receptor beta chains from one sample, sequenced in a study of response to subunit inactivated influenza vaccine. MiXCR, applied by TCRdb to the RT-PCR reads, yields one record per CDR3 protein. Of about 650,000 distinct CDR3 sequences in the sample, 14% are singletons; the top ten hold 6.5% to 8%. The sample was PBMCs from blood, taken 14 to 15 days before vaccination. Receptors were obtained from a man aged 50 to 60 who received an inactivated influenza vaccine.

This clonotype was seen a handful of times. CDR3 nucleotide sequence: TGCGCCAGCAGCCCGGAGACTTACACCGGGGAGCTGTTTTTT. This sequence encodes CASSPETYTGELFF. The chain uses TRBV5-1 and TRBJ2-2; D call uncertain. Trimming pared 4 bases from V and 3 bases from J, leaving 10 bases between. The CDR3 covers 14 residues. Per germline, CDR1 SGHRS and CDR2 YFSETQ.

This clonotype was seen a few times. The chain uses TRBV3-1 and TRBJ2-5; D ambiguous. CDR1 and CDR2 from the germline V gene are LGHDT and YNNKEL (reference sequence). The CDR3 covers 12 residues. The V end lost 3 bases, the J end lost 6 bases, and 8 bases lay between the germline ends. CDR3 region: CASSQIGQTQYF. The CDR3 region has the DNA TGTGCCAGCAGCCAGATCGGACAGACCCAGTACTTC.

This clonotype has a handful of counts. The chain couples TRBV29-1 to TRBJ2-7; 9 bases are shared with TRBD2. Germline assignment: CDR1 SQVTM and CDR2 ANQGSEA. The CDR3 is made up of 14 amino acids. V trimming: 7 bases; J trimming: 3 bases; junction bases outside the gene matches: 10. As DNA, the CDR3 is TGCAGCGCCGCCCTGGGACTAGCAATCTACGAGCAGTACTTC. Encoded protein: CSAALGLAIYEQYF.

The chain links TRBV18 to TRBJ2-3, with D hard to call. Germline-derived CDR1 and CDR2 are KGHSH and LQKENI. Trimming left V 2 bases short and J 0 bases short, with 15 bases between. The CDR3 is made up of 17 amino acids. In DNA, the CDR3 is TGTGCCAGCTCACCAAGCCTGCGGACCTCTAGCACAGATACGCAGTATTTT. Protein: CASSPSLRTSSTDTQYF.

This clonotype was seen more than once but under ten times. The chain links TRBV9 to TRBJ1-2; D call uncertain. V was clipped by 3 bases and J by 5 bases, with 5 bases between them. Germline-derived CDR1 and CDR2 are SGDLS and YYNGEE. This CDR3 is 11 amino acids long. DNA of the CDR3: TGTGCCAGCAGCGCCGAGTATGGCTACACCTTC. Encoded protein: CASSAEYGYTF.

The sample holds a few counts of this clonotype. The rearrangement links TRBV28 to TRBJ1-5, with no clear D. Trimming removed 5 bases at V and 2 bases at J, with 10 bases between. The CDR3 is made up of 14 amino acids. CDR1 is MDHEN, CDR2 SYDVKM, per germline. CDR3 nucleotide sequence: TGTGCCAGCAGTCCGGGGTCGGGCAATCAGCCCCAGCATTTT. It translates to CASSPGSGNQPQHF.

The chain is built from TRBV9 and TRBJ2-5; tentatively, D is TRBD2 (5 bases). The CDR3 runs to 14 residues. V was pared by 4 bases and J by 2 bases, with 12 bases between. CDR1 SGDLS and CDR2 YYNGEE come from the germline V gene. CDR3 nucleotides: TGTGCCAGCAGCCCCAGACTACTACAAGAGACCCAGTACTTC. This sequence encodes CASSPRLLQETQYF.

This clonotype was seen repeatedly, ten times or more. The genes are TRBV3-1 and TRBJ1-6, with unresolved D. V was shortened by 0 bases and J by 0 bases, with 15 bases between the two germline ends. CDR1 and CDR2 (germline): LGHDT, YNNKEL (reference sequence). The CDR3 spans 19 residues. The DNA for the CDR3 is TGTGCCAGCAGCCAAGATTTAGTAAAGGCGAGCTCCTATAATTCACCCCTCCACTTT. Translating gives CASSQDLVKASSYNSPLHF.

V gene TRBV15 combines with J gene TRBJ1-6; D remains ambiguous. The germline V gene has CDR1 LNHNV and CDR2 YYDKDF (reference sequence). V was clipped by 0 bases and J by 10 bases, with 10 bases between them. The CDR3 contains 14 residues. CDR3 region: CATSRDIQRSPLHF. For the CDR3, the DNA is TGTGCCACCAGCAGAGACATACAGAGGTCACCCCTCCACTTT.

This clonotype was seen only a few times. The chain employs TRBV29-1 and TRBJ2-7; the D gene is possibly TRBD1 (7 bases). Looked up from germline, CDR1 is SQVTM and CDR2 is ANQGSEA. CDR3 length equals 14 residues. Deletions cut 7 bases from V and 3 bases from J, with 19 bases between. The chain's CDR3 is CSAAGQLDSYEQYF. The CDR3 DNA follows: TGCAGCGCCGCGGGACAGCTAGATAGCTACGAGCAGTACTTC.

The rearrangement links TRBV7-9 to TRBJ1-1; 8 bases match TRBD1. This CDR3 contains 16 residues. The ends lost 7 bases at V and 1 base at J; junction bases unmatched: 11. Germline CDR1 SEHNR, CDR2 FQNEAQ (reference sequence). The CDR3 bases are TGTGCCAGCATCCCTAGGGCAGGGGGCGCGAACACTGAAGCTTTCTTT. Protein: CASIPRAGGANTEAFF.

This clonotype was seen at least ten times. The V gene is TRBV20-1, the J gene TRBJ1-5; D unresolved. The CDR3 length is 11 residues. The germline gives CDR1 DFQATT, CDR2 SNEGSKA (reference sequence). Between the trimmed V and J ends, which lost 7 bases and 11 bases, there was a span of 15 bases. Here the CDR3 reads CSDPGPPAQHF. DNA for the CDR3: TGCAGTGACCCGGGCCCCCCAGCCCAGCATTTT.

This clonotype appeared many times. The chain combines TRBV5-5 with TRBJ1-5; D possibly corresponds to TRBD1 (6 bases). Germline CDR1 reads SGHKS; CDR2 reads YYEKEE (reference sequence). V was trimmed by 4 bases and J by 6 bases, leaving 17 bases between them. This CDR3 is built from 15 residues. CDR3 DNA: TGTGCCAGCAGCACAAATACAGGGTACGGTCAGCCCCAGCATTTT. Translation gives CASSTNTGYGQPQHF. The full variable domain, completed using reference TRBV5-5 and TRBJ1-5, is DAGVTQSPTHLIKTRGQQVTLRCSPISGHKSVSWYQQVLGQGPQFIFQYYEKEERGRGNFPDRFSARQFPNYSSELNVNALLLGDSALYLCASSTNTGYGQPQHFGDGTRLSIL.

This chain uses TRBV13 with TRBJ2-7; D not certain. The V end lost 5 bases, the J end lost 6 bases, and 14 bases lay between the germline ends. Per the germline V gene, CDR1 is PRHDT and CDR2 is FYEKMQ (reference sequence). The CDR3 spans 13 residues. This chain's CDR3 is CASSPPSGTEQYF. CDR3 DNA: TGTGCCAGCAGCCCCCCGTCGGGCACCGAGCAGTACTTC.

This chain joins TRBV20-1 and TRBJ2-6; D call uncertain. V lost 6 bases to trimming and J lost 2 bases, with 5 bases between them. The length of the CDR3 is 12 residues. Germline CDR1 DFQATT, CDR2 SNEGSKA (reference sequence). The CDR3 DNA reads as TGCAGTGCCCACCCTGGGGCCAACGTCCTGACTTTC. Protein: CSAHPGANVLTF.

This clonotype was counted many times. The rearrangement joins TRBV6-6 to TRBJ2-7; 13 nucleotides match TRBD2. In germline, CDR1 is MNHNY, CDR2 SVGAGI (reference sequence). V lost 5 bases and J lost 2; bases outside the gene matches: 9. The CDR3 totals 17 residues. The CDR3, as DNA: TGTGCCAGCAGTCGACTGACTAGCGGGGGGACACCCTACGAGCAGTACTTC. Residues: CASSRLTSGGTPYEQYF.

This clonotype was seen ten or more times. V usage is TRBV21-1 and J usage is TRBJ2-3; the table's D call of TRBD2 was not tested on the DNA. TRBV21-1 is classified as a pseudogene. This CDR3 has 17 amino acids. CDR3 amino acids: CASSSPRLAGRGDTQYF. CDR3 in DNA: TGTGCCAGCAGCTCCCCCCGGCTAGCGGGAAGGGGGGATACGCAGTATTTT.

The V call is TRBV5-5, the J call TRBJ2-1; the D gene is possibly TRBD2 (6 bases). Trimming left V 4 bases short and J 15 bases short, with 23 bases between. Germline CDR1 and CDR2: SGHKS and YYEKEE (reference sequence). There are 14 residues in the CDR3. The CDR3 DNA is TGTGCCAGCAGCCTCCGCCGGGAGACACCAACACGGTTCTTC. It encodes CASSLRRETPTRFF.

This clonotype was counted between two and nine times. An end of the junction does not agree with germline; a read error may underlie this. This chain uses TRBV29-1 with TRBJ1-1; perhaps TRBD1 as D (6 bases). This CDR3 is built from 16 residues. CDR1 SQVTM and CDR2 ANQGSEA come from the germline V gene. The CDR3 sequence is CTYSAGAVNLNTEAFF. CDR3 nucleotides: TGTACATACTCAGCGGGGGCGGTAAACTTGAACACTGAAGCTTTCTTT.